This T cell receptor beta chain was identified in a study of blood T cell repertoires in COVID-19. About the study: Sites in the United States, Italy and Spain provided acute and convalescent COVID-19 samples. Nucleic acid was either cDNA or gDNA, and it came from T cells, B-cell-depleted T cells, or PBMCs.

In the source study's methods: The authors estimated nucleated cell counts from reference gene primer amplification. Profiling relied on immunoSEQ multiplex PCR, and the TCRdb table lists in-frame clones only, not all of them. Clone size and V and J calls were adopted from that table, with D and trimming inferred from the DNA. In the table there are about 180,000 clones, 70% to 90% of which are singletons. The sample consisted of peripheral blood. The clonotype was recovered from a man over 45 with active or convalescent COVID-19.

The CDR3 DNA reads as TGCGCCAGCAGCAGGGGGAGCGGGACTCGCACAGATACGCAGTATTTT. This sequence encodes CASSRGSGTRTDTQYF. This chain links TRBV4-1 with TRBJ2-3, with D maybe TRBD2 (7 bases). Trimming removed 5 bases from V and 1 base from J, with 16 bases in between. This CDR3 contains 16 residues. Germline V gives CDR1 MGHRA, CDR2 YSYEKL.